This T cell receptor beta chain was recorded in a study of CD8 T cells in ankylosing spondylitis. This clonotype was seen repeatedly, ten times or more. TCRdb independently ran MiXCR on the 5' RACE reads; one entry per CDR3 protein. This sample has approximately 30,000 distinct CDR3 sequences, with 7.9% found just once. This CDR3 has 13 residues. The V gene lost 5 bases and the J gene lost 2 bases, with 6 bases spanning the gap. Germline V gene data show CDR1 as SGHTA and CDR2 as FQGNSA. The rearrangement joins TRBV7-2 to TRBJ2-2; D gene ambiguous. The receptor comes from a male donor with ankylosing spondylitis or in good health (not recorded which). The sample comprised blood. The CDR3 DNA is TGTGCCAGCAGCCGGAGTAACACCGGGGAGCTGTTTTTT. Protein sequence: CASSRSNTGELFF.